Given below is one TCR beta chain in context. Only in-frame clones appear in the TCRdb table, and some are missing; sequencing was by immunoSEQ multiplex PCR. In the table there are 95,000 to 100,000 clones, around 92% of which are singletons. The sample comes from a study of T cell changes during pregnancy in multiple sclerosis. J was trimmed by 4 bases and V by 2 bases; bases with no gene match: 10. This CDR3 contains 16 residues. Germline V lookup: CDR1 MDHEN, CDR2 SYDVKM. The sample in question was peripheral blood, obtained in the second trimester of pregnancy. This TCR was recovered from a female donor with multiple sclerosis, enrolled in a pregnancy study. The chain couples TRBV28 to TRBJ1-2; 7 bases agree with TRBD1. The CDR3 bases are TGTGCCAGCAGTTTAACCCCGGGACAGCCAACCTATGGCTACACCTTC. Translated, it gives CASSLTPGQPTYGYTF.